This T cell receptor (beta chain) was captured by sequencing in a study of blood T cell repertoires in COVID-19 (TCRdb year 2020). In terms of the full investigation: Samples from collaborators originated in the United States, Italy and Spain and spanned both the acute and convalescent phases of COVID-19. The prospective study material was composed of cDNA or gDNA derived from T cells, B-cell-depleted T cells, or PBMCs. Where available, HLA class I and class II types were obtained from metadata supplied by the sample provider rather than from assay-based typing. Samples came from the ongoing ImmuneRACE study (first 160 participants) plus 1,254 subjects from 6 global collaborators. A de-identified subject ID, COVID-19 status, age in years and sex were almost always included in the sample metadata. Subjects who had been exposed to COVID-19, were actively infected with it, or had recovered from it provided the deeply sampled blood TCRbeta repertoires that made up the dataset. The repertoires were released in a freely available public database meant as a resource for research on the immune response to SARS-CoV-2. Beyond this particular receptor, the publication reports: The quantity of clinical and demographic metadata differed by source and by participant and was supplied without curation.

In Seattle, one collaborating source enrolled patients while the infection was active and tracked those patients longitudinally over the course of disease. Collaborating institutions collected whole blood in K2EDTA tubes following their own protocols. For TCRbeta analysis, collaborator samples were shipped as frozen whole blood, as isolated PBMCs, or as DNA extracted from either sample type. TCRbeta CDR3 regions were amplified from genomic DNA by means of the immunoSEQ Assay, a bias-controlled multiplex PCR. Per the authors' processing: The number of nucleated cells in each sample was estimated by amplification of reference gene primers within the assay. To quantify the absolute abundance of each unique TCRbeta CDR3 rearrangement, sequence reads were collapsed and filtered. Productive Simpson clonality was computed per sample as the square root of Simpson's diversity index over productive rearrangements. This is the immuneACCESS table as TCRdb keeps it, with only in-frame sequences that have V and J called. A part of the clones is gone; compared with another copy, unresolved V genes explain less than half, and the rest is unexplained. From that table come the V and J calls and clone size; the DNA was used to work out D and trimming. This sample comprises approximately 200,000 clones, about 81% of them detected only once. The leading ten clones occupy about 10% of the sample.

Via the germline V gene (reference sequence), CDR1 is MNHEY and CDR2 SMNVEV. Taken from cysteine to phenylalanine, the CDR3 has 16 residues. Kept here is only the CDR3 DNA, which spans 48 bases and is read in frame from base 1. Trimming removed 5 bases from V and 1 base from J; the gene matches leave 2 bases unexplained. To note about this clone: The clone's antigen remains unknown. Per-nucleotide qualities are absent, and no much larger clonotype sits a single base away.

Recombination joined TRBV27 with TRBJ2-2; 12 bases in between match TRBD2. The receptor was isolated from a woman of 80 years or more with COVID-19, enrolled during active disease. What was sequenced was peripheral blood. The DNA reads as follows: TGTGCCAGCAGTCCTAGCGGGGGGGAGAACACCGGGGAGCTGTTTTTT. This is translated as CASSPSGGENTGELFF.